The source of this T cell receptor (beta chain) is a study of beta chain features in type 1 diabetes. In the study overall: The patient and healthy donor groups were comparable for age, gender and cell yields.

The whole isolated RNA underwent reverse transcription, so sequencing captured expressed TCRB transcripts. The table came from immunoSEQ multiplex PCR; TCRdb's copy has only in-frame clones and leaves some out. The table lists 220,000 or so clones, over 65% of them singletons. A word on this clone: Its target is unknown.

Study results and caveats: A pattern of fewer insertions and more deletions at VDJ junctions was seen in type 1 diabetes patients.

V was clipped by 2 bases and J by 6 bases, with 12 bases between them. The CDR3 is 14 amino acids. Germline V lookup: CDR1 MGHDK, CDR2 SYGVNS. The chain is built from TRBV25-1 and TRBJ2-3, with D possibly being TRBD2 (6 bases). The clonotype originates from a man aged 25-45 years in good health. Sequenced material: naive CD4+ T cells from blood. The CDR3 DNA reads TGTGCCAGCAGTGAAGTAGGTCTAGCGGATACGCAGTATTTT. This codes for CASSEVGLADTQYF.